The 30 T cell receptor beta chains in this list originate from one sample, sequenced in a study of PD-L1 blockade in urothelial cancer. The time point: pretreatment peripheral blood. The repertoire was sequenced with immunoSEQ multiplex PCR; TCRdb's copy has only in-frame clones and lacks some. The sample holds about 88,000 clones; more than 70% are singletons and the top ten take 0.97%. Sequences were derived from PBMCs, sampled around atezolizumab (anti-PD-L1) treatment. Receptors were obtained from an elderly woman with urothelial cancer.

The V and J genes are TRBV5-1 and TRBJ1-1, with TRBD1 matching over 9 bases. Germline CDR1 and CDR2: SGHRS and YFSETQ. Trimming removed 2 bases from V and 0 bases from J; junction bases left unmatched: 5. The CDR3 sequence is 16 residues long. CDR3 sequence reads: CASSLQGAVMNTEAFF. In DNA form, the CDR3 reads TGCGCCAGCAGCTTACAGGGGGCAGTTATGAACACTGAAGCTTTCTTT.

In its sample, this clone was seen a few times. The chain has TRBV27 and TRBJ1-5, with 7 bases fitting TRBD1. CDR3 length: 16 amino acids. V lost 3 bases, J lost 9 bases, and 14 bases stayed unmatched. CDR1 is MNHEY, CDR2 SMNVEV, per germline (reference sequence). In DNA, the CDR3 is TGTGCCAGCAGTTTTAGGGTGGACAGGCAGATCTGGCCCCAGCATTTT. Translated: CASSFRVDRQIWPQHF.

This sequence joins TRBV4-2 and TRBJ2-1; D might be TRBD2 (5 bases). V lost 0 bases and J 11 bases, leaving 8 bases between the germline ends. Germline V CDR1 and CDR2: LGHNA, YNFKEQ. There are 12 residues in the CDR3. The CDR3 sequence: CASSQDSGKQFF. For the CDR3, the DNA is TGTGCCAGCAGCCAAGACAGCGGAAAGCAGTTCTTC.

This clone was seen a single time. V and J are TRBV9 and TRBJ2-5; weak D call: TRBD2 (5 bases). The germline V gene has CDR1 SGDLS and CDR2 YYNGEE. The CDR3 sequence is 16 residues long. Trimming removed 2 bases at V and 2 bases at J, with 16 bases between. In DNA form, the CDR3 reads TGTGCCAGCAGCGTCGGGTCGACTCGGGGACAAGAGACCCAGTACTTC. This translates into CASSVGSTRGQETQYF.

This chain links TRBV5-5 with TRBJ2-7; D might be TRBD2 (5 bases). Trimming pared 5 bases from V and 5 bases from J, leaving 17 bases between. Germline V gene sequence: CDR1 SGHKS, CDR2 YYEKEE (reference sequence). The CDR3 spans 14 residues. The CDR3 DNA is TGTGCCAGCAGAAGGGAGACATCCGGACACGAGCAGTACTTC. Its translation: CASRRETSGHEQYF.

V usage is TRBV4-2 and J usage is TRBJ2-7, with 8 bases that match TRBD2. This CDR3 spans 14 amino acids. V was clipped by 8 bases and J by 0 bases; unmatched bases: 6. Germline loops: CDR1 LGHNA, CDR2 YNFKEQ. CDR3 sequence (DNA): TGTGCCAGCGGGGGGAGCGGGAGCTCCTACGAGCAGTACTTC. The encoded protein is CASGGSGSSYEQYF.

V and J are TRBV30 and TRBJ2-7, with D possibly being TRBD2 (6 bases). Per the germline V gene, CDR1 is GTSNPN and CDR2 is SVGIG (reference sequence). The CDR3 totals 12 residues. Trimming removed 3 bases at V and 3 bases at J, with 9 bases between. The CDR3 bases are TGTGCCTGGAGCTCCGGGGGCTACGAGCAGTACTTC. It encodes CAWSSGGYEQYF.

This clone was seen a few times. The chain carries TRBV19 and TRBJ1-1; D is unclear. Germline assignment: CDR1 LNHDA and CDR2 SQIVND (reference sequence). Trimming stripped 6 bases from V and 1 base from J, with 12 bases between. CDR3 length equals 14 residues. The chain's CDR3 is CASRWEGGNTEAFF. The CDR3 nucleotides read TGTGCCAGTAGATGGGAGGGTGGGAACACTGAAGCTTTCTTT. The entire variable domain, with the rest obtained from reference TRBV19 and TRBJ1-1, is as follows: DGGITQSPKYLFRKEGQNVTLSCEQNLNHDAMYWYRQDPGQGLRLIYYSQIVNDFQKGDIAEGYSVSREKKESFPLTVTSAQKNPTAFYLCASRWEGGNTEAFFGQGTRLTVV.

This clone has just one count. The chain employs TRBV9 and TRBJ1-3; the match to TRBD1 covers 8 bases. Germline lookup yields CDR1 SGDLS and CDR2 YYNGEE. The CDR3 runs to 21 residues. Losses at the gene ends were 4 bases for V and 0 bases for J; bases not matched to a gene: 21. This CDR3 reads CASSLGLGTGSTLSSGNTIYF. The CDR3 DNA reads TGTGCCAGCAGCCTCGGATTGGGGACAGGTTCCACACTTTCCTCTGGAAACACCATATATTTT.

The chain combines TRBV28 with TRBJ1-3; 9 bases map to TRBD1. The V gene's germline CDR1 is MDHEN and CDR2 SYDVKM. The CDR3 extends over 15 amino acids. The V segment lost 2 bases and the J segment 5 bases; nucleotides outside the gene matches: 4. The CDR3 DNA reads as TGTGCCAGCAGTTTACAGGACAGGGGACGAAACACCATATATTTT. Amino acids: CASSLQDRGRNTIYF.

As concerns this clone: A read error may explain this, as a much larger clone is one base away. The genes are TRBV4-2 and TRBJ2-2; no definite D call. The length of the CDR3 is 12 residues. In germline, CDR1 is LGHNA, CDR2 YNFKEQ. Between the trimmed V and J ends, which lost 2 bases and 5 bases, there was a span of 3 bases. As DNA, the CDR3 is TGTGCCAGCAGCCAAACAACCGGGGAGCTGTTTTTT. As protein: CASSQTTGELFF.

The table lists this clone with a count of one. In DNA form, the CDR3 reads TGTGCCAGTAGTATAGAGCTAGCGGGAGTTAACGAGCAGTACTTC. It yields the protein CASSIELAGVNEQYF. This chain connects TRBV19 to TRBJ2-7; 10 nucleotides match TRBD2. Germline CDR1 is LNHDA and CDR2 is SQIVND (reference sequence). This CDR3 spans 15 amino acids. J lost 5 bases, V lost 0 bases, and 4 bases had no gene match.

V is TRBV2 and J is TRBJ2-1; D uncertain. This CDR3 spans 11 amino acids. Germline assignment: CDR1 SNHLY and CDR2 FYNNEI. Trimming left V 2 bases short and J 9 bases short, with 5 bases between. CDR3 in DNA: TGTGCCAGCAGTGAACGCGGTGAGCAGTTCTTC. It codes for CASSERGEQFF.

The J gene is TRBJ1-5, the V gene TRBV6-1, with D unresolved. Germline CDR1 MNHNS, CDR2 SASEGT. The CDR3 has 13 residues. V was cut by 3 bases and J by 3 bases, with 6 bases left in between. The CDR3 sequence is CASSDRYNQPQHF. The CDR3 DNA sequence: TGTGCCAGCAGTGACAGGTACAATCAGCCCCAGCATTTT.

The chain joins TRBV18 to TRBJ1-1; 7 bases agree with TRBD1. V was clipped by 1 base and J by 1 base; unmatched bases: 0. The CDR3 is made up of 14 amino acids. The V gene's germline CDR1 is KGHSH and CDR2 LQKENI. CDR3 DNA: TGTGCCAGCTCACCACGACAGGGGAACACTGAAGCTTTCTTT. This codes for CASSPRQGNTEAFF.

This clone has more than one count but fewer than ten. This chain connects TRBV21-1 to TRBJ2-7; the D call TRBD1 from the table was never checked on the DNA. TRBV21-1 represents a pseudogene. This CDR3 has 13 residues. For the CDR3, the DNA is TGTGCCAGCAGCCCGGTACAGGATTACGAGCAGTACTTC. Translated, it gives CASSPVQDYEQYF.

The chain has TRBV11-2 and TRBJ1-2; 7 nucleotides line up with TRBD1. Losses at the gene ends were 1 base for V and 6 bases for J; bases not matched to a gene: 8. The CDR3 covers 15 residues. CDR1 and CDR2 from the germline V gene are SGHAT and FQNNGV. As DNA, the CDR3 is TGTGCCAGCAGCTTAGGACAGGGAGTTACCGATGGCTACACCTTC. Translation gives CASSLGQGVTDGYTF.

The rearrangement links TRBV25-1 to TRBJ1-5; 9 bases match TRBD1. The J segment lost 5 bases and the V segment lost 6 bases, leaving 2 bases of the junction unmatched. This CDR3 comprises 13 residues. The germline gives CDR1 MGHDK, CDR2 SYGVNS. The DNA for the CDR3 is TGTGCCAGCAGGGACAGGGGCGATCAGCCCCAGCATTTT. It yields the protein CASRDRGDQPQHF.

V and J are TRBV19 and TRBJ2-1; a weak D match, TRBD2 (6 bases). The CDR3 length is 16 residues. In germline, CDR1 is LNHDA, CDR2 SQIVND (reference sequence). Between the trimmed V and J ends, which lost 5 bases and 0 bases, there was a span of 14 bases. The CDR3 nucleotides read TGTGCCAGTAGTCCCCTAGCGCGTAGCTCCTACAATGAGCAGTTCTTC. Protein: CASSPLARSSYNEQFF.

The chain recombines TRBV19 with TRBJ1-2, with no clear D. Trimming cost V 3 bases and J 2 bases, with 7 bases left between them. This CDR3 spans 13 amino acids. Germline V lookup: CDR1 LNHDA, CDR2 SQIVND (reference sequence). For the CDR3, the DNA is TGTGCCAGTAGTATTCAGGTGAACTATGGCTACACCTTC. Its protein is CASSIQVNYGYTF.

This clone has only a few counts. The chain combines TRBV28 with TRBJ2-7; perhaps TRBD2 as D (7 bases). V was shortened by 2 bases and J by 7 bases, with 15 bases between the two germline ends. This CDR3 comprises 14 residues. CDR1 MDHEN and CDR2 SYDVKM come from the germline V gene. The CDR3 coding sequence is TGTGCCAGCAGTTTACCCCAAGGGGGGGTGGAGCAGTACTTC. Translated, it gives CASSLPQGGVEQYF.

J is TRBJ1-5 and V is TRBV7-6, with D unresolved. CDR1 SGHVS and CDR2 FNYEAQ come from the germline V gene. Trimming pared 3 bases from V and 1 base from J, leaving 10 bases between. The CDR3 runs 15 residues. This CDR3 is CASSLSPVSNQPQHF. The CDR3 nucleotides are TGTGCCAGCAGCTTGTCCCCCGTAAGCAATCAGCCCCAGCATTTT. The full variable domain, in which reference TRBV7-6 and TRBJ1-5 provide the parts outside the CDR3, is GAGVSQSPRYKVTKRGQDVALRCDPISGHVSLYWYRQALGQGPEFLTYFNYEAQQDKSGLPNDRFSAERPEGSISTLTIQRTEQRDSAMYRCASSLSPVSNQPQHFGDGTRLSIL.

The chain uses TRBV9 and TRBJ2-1, with D maybe TRBD2 (5 bases). With 0 bases removed from V and 3 bases from J, the gap between germline ends came to 10 bases. Germline lookup yields CDR1 SGDLS and CDR2 YYNGEE. CDR3 size: 15 residues. The CDR3: CASSVELGYYNEQFF. As DNA, the CDR3 is TGTGCCAGCAGCGTAGAACTAGGCTACTACAATGAGCAGTTCTTC.

This chain's CDR3 is CASSQDSSGSDTAGELFF. CDR3 sequence (DNA): TGTGCCAGCAGCCAAGATAGTAGCGGGAGTGATACCGCCGGGGAGCTGTTTTTT. The J gene is TRBJ2-2, the V gene TRBV4-2, with TRBD2 identical over 9 bases. CDR1 and CDR2 (germline): LGHNA, YNFKEQ. The V segment lost 0 bases and the J segment 6 bases; nucleotides outside the gene matches: 11. The CDR3 runs 18 residues.

The rearrangement joins TRBV28 to TRBJ1-1; tentatively, D is TRBD1 (5 bases). Germline lookup yields CDR1 MDHEN and CDR2 SYDVKM. This CDR3 spans 13 amino acids. Deletions cut 8 bases from V and 5 bases from J, with 15 bases between. CDR3 amino acids: CASATKGRTEAFF. In nucleotides, the CDR3 is TGTGCCAGCGCTACGAAGGGGCGGACTGAAGCTTTCTTT.

The chain links TRBV29-1 to TRBJ1-4; TRBD1 matches at 7 bases. The CDR3 has 13 residues. The germline gives CDR1 SQVTM, CDR2 ANQGSEA. V was clipped by 4 bases and J by 5 bases; unmatched bases: 4. CDR3 amino acids: CSVAGQPNEKLFF. The DNA for the CDR3 is TGCAGCGTTGCGGGACAGCCAAATGAAAAACTGTTTTTT. Based on the CDR3 plus reference TRBV29-1 and TRBJ1-4, the full variable domain is SAVISQKPSRDICQRGTSLTIQCQVDSQVTMMFWYRQQPGQSLTLIATANQGSEATYESGFVIDKFPISRPNLTFSTLTVSNMSPEDSSIYLCSVAGQPNEKLFFGSGTQLSVL.

The chain has TRBV5-1 and TRBJ1-1; D might be TRBD1 (6 bases). Germline CDR1 and CDR2: SGHRS and YFSETQ. V was clipped by 4 bases and J by 5 bases, with 18 bases between them. The CDR3 covers 15 residues. The CDR3 region is CASSPVQGKGTEAFF. The CDR3 DNA reads TGCGCCAGCAGCCCTGTGCAGGGGAAAGGGACTGAAGCTTTCTTT.

The chain employs TRBV18 and TRBJ2-5; D is possibly TRBD1 (6 bases). This CDR3 has 15 amino acids. The germline V gene encodes CDR1 KGHSH and CDR2 LQKENI. V gave up 4 bases and J gave up 4 bases, with 16 bases separating them. The CDR3 bases are TGTGCCAGCTCACGTGCTCACAGGGATCGAGAGACCCAGTACTTC. This codes for CASSRAHRDRETQYF.

This clone has only one observation. The rearrangement uses TRBV13 and TRBJ2-1, with D maybe TRBD1 (7 bases). Looked up from germline, CDR1 is PRHDT and CDR2 is FYEKMQ (reference sequence). This CDR3 region has 17 residues. Trimming took 7 bases from V and 8 from J, leaving 27 bases between them. CDR3 loop: CASTAPQGEDRVHEQFF. CDR3 sequence (DNA): TGTGCCAGCACCGCACCGCAGGGGGAGGATAGGGTCCATGAGCAGTTCTTC. The entire variable domain, with the rest obtained from reference TRBV13 and TRBJ2-1, is as follows: AAGVIQSPRHLIKEKRETATLKCYPIPRHDTVYWYQQGPGQDPQFLISFYEKMQSDKGSIPDRFSAQQFSDYHSELNMSSLELGDSALYFCASTAPQGEDRVHEQFFGPGTRLTVL.

The J gene is TRBJ2-7, the V gene TRBV18; D is undetermined. Trimming removed 6 bases from V and 5 bases from J, with 8 bases in between. This CDR3 has 11 amino acids. Germline V gene sequence: CDR1 KGHSH, CDR2 LQKENI. This CDR3 is CASSPLDEQYF. The CDR3 region has the DNA TGTGCCAGCTCCCCTTTAGACGAGCAGTACTTC.